The T cell receptor (beta chain) described here comes from a study of control samples from healthy donors and cancer patients. Data came from immunoSEQ multiplex PCR; TCRdb stores just in-frame clones and leaves some out. Found here are 150,000 to 200,000 clones, roughly 91% of them singletons; the top ten hold about 1.6%. The receptor was isolated from a woman in her thirties in good health. The specimen sequenced was blood.

CDR3 protein: CASSEALSVNEQFF. Here the CDR3 DNA reads TGTGCCAGCAGTGAAGCGCTCAGCGTCAATGAGCAGTTCTTC. The V call is TRBV6-1, the J call TRBJ2-1; D not certain. There are 14 residues in the CDR3. Germline CDR1 is MNHNS and CDR2 is SASEGT. Trimming took off 0 bases at V and 6 bases at J, with 9 bases between the two ends.